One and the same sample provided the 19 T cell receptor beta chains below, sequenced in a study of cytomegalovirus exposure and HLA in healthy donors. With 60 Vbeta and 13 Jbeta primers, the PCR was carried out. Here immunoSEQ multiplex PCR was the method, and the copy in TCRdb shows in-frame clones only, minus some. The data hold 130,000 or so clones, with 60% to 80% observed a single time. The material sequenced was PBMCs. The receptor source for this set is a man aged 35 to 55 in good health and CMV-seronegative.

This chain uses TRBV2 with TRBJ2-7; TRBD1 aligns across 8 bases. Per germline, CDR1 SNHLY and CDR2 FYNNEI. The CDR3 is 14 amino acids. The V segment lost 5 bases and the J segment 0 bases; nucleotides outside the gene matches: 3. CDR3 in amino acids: CASSRQGPSYEQYF. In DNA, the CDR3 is TGTGCCAGCAGTCGACAGGGGCCCTCCTACGAGCAGTACTTC.

The CDR3 DNA sequence: TGCGCCAGCAGCTTGGGACAGGGGGCCTACGAGCAGTACTTC. Translating gives CASSLGQGAYEQYF. J is TRBJ2-7 and V is TRBV5-1; 9 nucleotides agree with TRBD1. CDR1 is SGHRS, CDR2 YFSETQ, per germline. This CDR3 comprises 14 residues. J lost 2 bases, V lost 0 bases, and 0 bases had no gene match. Full variable domain (remainder filled in from reference TRBV5-1 and TRBJ2-7): KAGVTQTPRYLIKTRGQQVTLSCSPISGHRSVSWYQQTPGQGLQFLFEYFSETQRNKGNFPGRFSGRQFSNSRSEMNVSTLELGDSALYLCASSLGQGAYEQYFGPGTRLTVT.

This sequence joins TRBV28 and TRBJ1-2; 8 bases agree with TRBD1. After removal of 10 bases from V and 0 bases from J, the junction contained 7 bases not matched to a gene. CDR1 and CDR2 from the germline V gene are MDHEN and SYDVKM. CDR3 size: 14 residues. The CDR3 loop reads CAIRTGLANYGYTF. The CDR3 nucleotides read TGTGCCATCCGGACAGGGTTAGCTAACTATGGCTACACCTTC.

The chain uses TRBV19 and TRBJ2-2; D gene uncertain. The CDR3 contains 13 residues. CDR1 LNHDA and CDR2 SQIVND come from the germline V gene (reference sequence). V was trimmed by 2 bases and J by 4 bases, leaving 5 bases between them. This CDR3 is CASSIMATGELFF. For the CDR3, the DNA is TGTGCCAGTAGTATAATGGCCACCGGGGAGCTGTTTTTT.

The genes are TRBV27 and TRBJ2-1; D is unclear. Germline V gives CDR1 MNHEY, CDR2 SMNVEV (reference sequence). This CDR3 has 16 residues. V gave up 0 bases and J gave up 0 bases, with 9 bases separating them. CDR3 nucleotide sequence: TGTGCCAGCAGTTTATCCCCCGTTAGCTCCTACAATGAGCAGTTCTTC. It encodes CASSLSPVSSYNEQFF.

The CDR3 is CASSWGTGLAYEQYF. The CDR3 DNA reads TGTGCCAGCAGCTGGGGGACAGGATTAGCCTACGAGCAGTACTTC. V gene TRBV7-2 combines with J gene TRBJ2-7; 8 nucleotides match TRBD1. Trimming removed 4 bases from V and 2 bases from J; junction bases left unmatched: 7. This CDR3 region has 15 residues. Germline values: CDR1 SGHTA, CDR2 FQGNSA.

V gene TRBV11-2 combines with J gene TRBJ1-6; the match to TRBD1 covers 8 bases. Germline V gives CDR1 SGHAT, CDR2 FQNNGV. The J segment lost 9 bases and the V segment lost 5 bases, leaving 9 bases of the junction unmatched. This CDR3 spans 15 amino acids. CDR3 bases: TGTGCCAGCAGCACAGGACAGGGAGGAGGTTCACCCCTCCACTTT. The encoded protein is CASSTGQGGGSPLHF.

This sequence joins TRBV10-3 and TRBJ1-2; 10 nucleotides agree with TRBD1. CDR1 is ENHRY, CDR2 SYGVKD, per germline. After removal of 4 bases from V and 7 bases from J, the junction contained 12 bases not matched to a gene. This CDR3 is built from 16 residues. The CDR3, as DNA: TGTGCCATCAGTGCCACCGGGACAGGGGATACCTTTGGCTACACCTTC. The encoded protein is CAISATGTGDTFGYTF.

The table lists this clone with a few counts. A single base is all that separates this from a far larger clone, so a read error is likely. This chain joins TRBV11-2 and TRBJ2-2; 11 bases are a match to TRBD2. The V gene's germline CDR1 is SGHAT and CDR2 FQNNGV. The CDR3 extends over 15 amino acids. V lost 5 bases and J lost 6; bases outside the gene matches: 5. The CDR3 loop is CASSPTSGVAGELFF. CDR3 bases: TGTGCCAGCAGCCCGACTAGCGGGGTTGCCGGGGAGCTGTTTTTT.

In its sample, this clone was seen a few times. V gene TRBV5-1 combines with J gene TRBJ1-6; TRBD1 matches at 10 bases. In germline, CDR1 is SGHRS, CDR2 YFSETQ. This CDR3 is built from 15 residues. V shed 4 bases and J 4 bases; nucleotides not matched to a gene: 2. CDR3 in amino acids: CASSRDRGYNSPLHF. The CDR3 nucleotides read TGCGCCAGCAGCAGGGACAGGGGATATAATTCACCCCTCCACTTT. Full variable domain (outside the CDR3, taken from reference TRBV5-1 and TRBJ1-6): KAGVTQTPRYLIKTRGQQVTLSCSPISGHRSVSWYQQTPGQGLQFLFEYFSETQRNKGNFPGRFSGRQFSNSRSEMNVSTLELGDSALYLCASSRDRGYNSPLHFGNGTRLTVT.

The CDR3 sequence: CASSWGQGNTEAFF. The CDR3, as DNA: TGTGCCAGCAGCTGGGGACAGGGGAACACTGAAGCTTTCTTT. V and J are TRBV5-5 and TRBJ1-1; TRBD1 matches at 9 bases. The CDR3 is 14 residues long. Germline CDR1 reads SGHKS; CDR2 reads YYEKEE (reference sequence). Losses at the gene ends were 3 bases for V and 1 base for J; bases not matched to a gene: 1. The full variable domain, with the rest looked up from reference TRBV5-5 and TRBJ1-1, is DAGVTQSPTHLIKTRGQQVTLRCSPISGHKSVSWYQQVLGQGPQFIFQYYEKEERGRGNFPDRFSARQFPNYSSELNVNALLLGDSALYLCASSWGQGNTEAFFGQGTRLTVV.

CDR3 protein: CASSSVNTEAFF. As DNA, the CDR3 is TGCGCCAGCTCGAGCGTTAACACTGAAGCTTTCTTT. The rearrangement uses TRBV5-1 and TRBJ1-1; no clear D. Germline assignment: CDR1 SGHRS and CDR2 YFSETQ. The CDR3 sequence is 12 residues long. Trimming took off 7 bases at V and 2 bases at J, with 9 bases between the two ends.

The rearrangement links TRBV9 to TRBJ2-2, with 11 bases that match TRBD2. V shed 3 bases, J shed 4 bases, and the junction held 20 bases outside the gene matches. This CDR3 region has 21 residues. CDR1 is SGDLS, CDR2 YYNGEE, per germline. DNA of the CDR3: TGTGCCAGCAGCGCGCCCCTGGCTAGCGGGGGGTCGAGATATCGCACCGGGGAGCTGTTTTTT. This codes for CASSAPLASGGSRYRTGELFF.

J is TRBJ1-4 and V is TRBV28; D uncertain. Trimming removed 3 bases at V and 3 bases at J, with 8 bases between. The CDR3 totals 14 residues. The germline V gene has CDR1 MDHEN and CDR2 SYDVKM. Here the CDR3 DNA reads TGTGCCAGCAGTTTCGGAGGGTCTAATGAAAAACTGTTTTTT. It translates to CASSFGGSNEKLFF.

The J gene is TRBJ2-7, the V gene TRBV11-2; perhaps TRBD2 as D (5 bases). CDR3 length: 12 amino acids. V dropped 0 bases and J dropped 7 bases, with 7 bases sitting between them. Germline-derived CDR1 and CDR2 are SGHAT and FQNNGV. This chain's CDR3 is CASSLDPGEQYF. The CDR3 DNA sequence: TGTGCCAGCAGCTTAGATCCGGGGGAGCAGTACTTC.

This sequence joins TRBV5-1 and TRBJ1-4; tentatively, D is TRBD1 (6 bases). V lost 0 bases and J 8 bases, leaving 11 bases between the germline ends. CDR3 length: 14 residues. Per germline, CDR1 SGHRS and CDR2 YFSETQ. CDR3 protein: CASSLVPTGEKLFF. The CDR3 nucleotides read TGCGCCAGCAGCTTGGTCCCCACAGGGGAAAAACTGTTTTTT.

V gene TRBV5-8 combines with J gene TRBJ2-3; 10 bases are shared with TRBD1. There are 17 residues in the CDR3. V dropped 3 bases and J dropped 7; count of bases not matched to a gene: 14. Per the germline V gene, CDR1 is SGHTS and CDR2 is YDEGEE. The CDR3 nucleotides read TGTGCCAGCAGCTCGGAATGGGGACAGGGGAGCTCGAATACGCAGTATTTT. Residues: CASSSEWGQGSSNTQYF.

CDR3 coding DNA: TGTGCCAGCAGCCCGAGAGTTTCCGGGACAACTGAAGCTTTCTTT. Its translation: CASSPRVSGTTEAFF. The chain couples TRBV7-8 to TRBJ1-1; D might be TRBD1 (6 bases). The V end was cut by 5 bases, the J end by 5 bases, with 18 bases between. Looked up from germline, CDR1 is SGHVS and CDR2 is FQNEAQ. This CDR3 is built from 15 residues.

DNA of the CDR3: TGTGCCAGCAGCTATACAGGGAATCAGCCCCAGCATTTT. Translation gives CASSYTGNQPQHF. The V gene is TRBV7-2, the J gene TRBJ1-5; a weak D match, TRBD1 (6 bases). The CDR3 runs to 13 residues. Trimming left V 4 bases short and J 4 bases short, with 8 bases between. The germline V gene encodes CDR1 SGHTA and CDR2 FQGNSA.